These 2 T cell receptor beta chains were all obtained from the same sample, sequenced in a study of blood T cell repertoires in COVID-19. Data came from immunoSEQ multiplex PCR; TCRdb stores just in-frame clones and leaves some out. This sample has approximately 75,000 clones, with approximately 79% found just once. Sequenced input: peripheral blood. These receptors were taken from a human donor with acute or convalescent COVID-19. The donor label of this sample is uncertain.

The rearrangement joins TRBV5-4 to TRBJ2-1; D uncertain. Trimming pared 4 bases from V and 6 bases from J, leaving 14 bases between. The CDR3 has 14 residues. Looked up from germline, CDR1 is SGHNT and CDR2 is YYREEE (reference sequence). The CDR3 reads CASSAPQSSNEQFF. For the CDR3, the DNA is TGTGCCAGCAGCGCACCCCAGTCTAGCAATGAGCAGTTCTTC.

This sequence joins TRBV29-1 and TRBJ1-1, with D possibly matching TRBD1 (6 bases). V was pared by 6 bases and J by 1 base, with 15 bases between. Germline CDR1 is SQVTM and CDR2 is ANQGSEA. CDR3 length: 14 residues. The CDR3 sequence is CSVKGQSPNTEAFF. The CDR3, as DNA: TGCAGCGTGAAAGGACAGTCCCCGAACACTGAAGCTTTCTTT.